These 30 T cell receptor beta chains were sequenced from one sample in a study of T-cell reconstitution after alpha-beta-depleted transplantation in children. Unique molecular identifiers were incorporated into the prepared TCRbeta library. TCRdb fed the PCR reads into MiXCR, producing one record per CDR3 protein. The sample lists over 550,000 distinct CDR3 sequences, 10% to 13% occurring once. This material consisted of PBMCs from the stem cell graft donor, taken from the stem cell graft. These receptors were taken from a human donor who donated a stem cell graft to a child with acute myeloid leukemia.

CDR3 DNA: TGTGCCTGGGACGGGCCCTCCTATGAAAAACTGTTTTTT. It is translated as CAWDGPSYEKLFF. The rearrangement joins TRBV30 to TRBJ1-4; no clear D gene. Germline values: CDR1 GTSNPN, CDR2 SVGIG (reference sequence). V was clipped by 5 bases and J by 6 bases, with 13 bases between them. CDR3 length: 13 residues. Drawing the rest from reference TRBV30 and TRBJ1-4, the complete variable domain is SQTIHQWPATLVQPVGSPLSLECTVEGTSNPNLYWYRQAAGRGLQLLFYSVGIGQISSEVPQNLSASRPQDRQFILSSKKLLLSDSGFYLCAWDGPSYEKLFFGSGTQLSVL.

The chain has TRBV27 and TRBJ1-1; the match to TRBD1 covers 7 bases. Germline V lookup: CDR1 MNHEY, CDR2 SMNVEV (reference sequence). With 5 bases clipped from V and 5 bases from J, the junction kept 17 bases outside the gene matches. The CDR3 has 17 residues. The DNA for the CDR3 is TGTGCCAGCAGTCTTCACAGGGGTACGAGACGGTCAACTGAAGCTTTCTTT. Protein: CASSLHRGTRRSTEAFF.

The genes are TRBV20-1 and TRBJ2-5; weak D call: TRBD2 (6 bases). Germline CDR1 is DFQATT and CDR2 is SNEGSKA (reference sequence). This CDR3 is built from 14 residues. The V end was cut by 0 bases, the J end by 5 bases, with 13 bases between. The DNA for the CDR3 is TGCAGTGCTAGAGATCCGGGGGTTAGTGAGACCCAGTACTTC. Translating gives CSARDPGVSETQYF.

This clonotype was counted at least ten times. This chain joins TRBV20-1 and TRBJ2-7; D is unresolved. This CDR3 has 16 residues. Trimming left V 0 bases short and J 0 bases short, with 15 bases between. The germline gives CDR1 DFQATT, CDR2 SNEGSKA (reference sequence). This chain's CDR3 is CSARESLRRASYEQYF. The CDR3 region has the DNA TGCAGTGCTAGAGAATCCCTAAGAAGGGCCTCCTACGAGCAGTACTTC.

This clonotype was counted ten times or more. Written as DNA, the CDR3 is TGTGCCAGCAGTGTCGGGGTTTCCTACGAGCAGTACTTC. Translated, it gives CASSVGVSYEQYF. The rearrangement joins TRBV2 to TRBJ2-7; possibly TRBD2 for D (5 bases). Trimming took 4 bases from V and 1 from J, leaving 8 bases between them. The CDR3 is made up of 13 amino acids. Germline lookup yields CDR1 SNHLY and CDR2 FYNNEI.

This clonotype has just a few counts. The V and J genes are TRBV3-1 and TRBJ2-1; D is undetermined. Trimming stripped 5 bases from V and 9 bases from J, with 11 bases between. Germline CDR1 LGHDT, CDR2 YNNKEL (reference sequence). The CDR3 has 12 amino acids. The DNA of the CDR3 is TGTGCCAGCAGCGATACCCGGACTGAGCAGTTCTTC. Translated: CASSDTRTEQFF.

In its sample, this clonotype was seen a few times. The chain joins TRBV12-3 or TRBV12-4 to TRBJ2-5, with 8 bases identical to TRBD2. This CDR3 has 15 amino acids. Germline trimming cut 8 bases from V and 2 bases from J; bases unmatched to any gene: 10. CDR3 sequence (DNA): TGTGCCAGCGCCCTGGGGACGGGAGGGCAAGAGACCCAGTACTTC. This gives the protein CASALGTGGQETQYF.

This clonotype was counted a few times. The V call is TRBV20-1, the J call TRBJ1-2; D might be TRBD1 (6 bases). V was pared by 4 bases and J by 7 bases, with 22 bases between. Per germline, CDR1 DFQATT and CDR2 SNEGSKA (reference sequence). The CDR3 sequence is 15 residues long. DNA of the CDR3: TGCAGTGCTACCGAACCCTTACAGGGTATGGGTGGCTACACCTTC. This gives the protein CSATEPLQGMGGYTF.

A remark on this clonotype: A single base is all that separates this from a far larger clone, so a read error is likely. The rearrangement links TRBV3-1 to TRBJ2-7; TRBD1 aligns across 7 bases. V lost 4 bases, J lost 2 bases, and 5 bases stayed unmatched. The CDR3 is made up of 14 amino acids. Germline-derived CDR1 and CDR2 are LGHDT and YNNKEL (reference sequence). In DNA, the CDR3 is TGTGCCAGCAGCCCGGGACAGTGGGCCTACGAGCAGTACTTC. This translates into CASSPGQWAYEQYF.

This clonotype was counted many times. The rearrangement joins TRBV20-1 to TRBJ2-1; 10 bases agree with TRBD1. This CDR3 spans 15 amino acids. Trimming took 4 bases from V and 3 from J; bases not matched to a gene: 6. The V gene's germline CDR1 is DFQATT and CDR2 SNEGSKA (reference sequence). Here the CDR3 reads CSATNRDRGYNEQFF. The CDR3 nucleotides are TGCAGTGCTACCAACCGGGACAGGGGCTACAATGAGCAGTTCTTC.

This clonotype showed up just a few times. The CDR3 spells CASSLQGLSSYEQYF. In DNA, the CDR3 is TGTGCCAGCAGCCTACAGGGGTTAAGCTCCTACGAGCAGTACTTC. This chain joins TRBV7-2 and TRBJ2-7, with 7 bases lining up with TRBD1. Germline loops: CDR1 SGHTA, CDR2 FQGNSA. This CDR3 region has 15 residues. V lost 5 bases, J lost 0 bases, and 7 bases stayed unmatched.

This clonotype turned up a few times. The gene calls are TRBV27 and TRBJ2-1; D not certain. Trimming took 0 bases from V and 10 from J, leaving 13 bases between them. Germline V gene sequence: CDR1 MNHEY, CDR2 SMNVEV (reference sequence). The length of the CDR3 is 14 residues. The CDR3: CASSLSSQPREQFF. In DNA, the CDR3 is TGTGCCAGCAGTTTATCGTCCCAACCCCGGGAGCAGTTCTTC.

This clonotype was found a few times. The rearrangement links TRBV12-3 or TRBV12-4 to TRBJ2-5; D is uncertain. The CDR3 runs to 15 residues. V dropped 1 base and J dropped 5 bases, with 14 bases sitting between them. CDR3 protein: CASSLDGNPRETQYF. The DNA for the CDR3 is TGTGCCAGCAGTTTAGACGGCAATCCTCGGGAGACCCAGTACTTC.

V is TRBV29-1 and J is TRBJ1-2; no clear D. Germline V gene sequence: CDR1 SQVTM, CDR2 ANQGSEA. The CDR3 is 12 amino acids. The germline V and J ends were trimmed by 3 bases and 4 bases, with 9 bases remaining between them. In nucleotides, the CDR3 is TGCAGCGTTGAGCGGTCACTCTATGGCTACACCTTC. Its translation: CSVERSLYGYTF.

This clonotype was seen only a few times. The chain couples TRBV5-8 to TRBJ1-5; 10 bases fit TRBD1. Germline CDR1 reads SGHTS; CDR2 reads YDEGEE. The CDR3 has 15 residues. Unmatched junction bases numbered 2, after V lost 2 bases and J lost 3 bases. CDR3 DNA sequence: TGTGCCAGCAGCTTCGGACAGGGGGTCAATCAGCCCCAGCATTTT. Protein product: CASSFGQGVNQPQHF.

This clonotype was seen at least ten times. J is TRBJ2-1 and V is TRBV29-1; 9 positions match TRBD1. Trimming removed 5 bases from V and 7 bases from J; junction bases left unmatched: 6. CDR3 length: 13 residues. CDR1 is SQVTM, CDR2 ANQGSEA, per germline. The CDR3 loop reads CSVQGQGWNEQFF. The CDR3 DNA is TGCAGCGTTCAGGGACAGGGATGGAATGAGCAGTTCTTC.

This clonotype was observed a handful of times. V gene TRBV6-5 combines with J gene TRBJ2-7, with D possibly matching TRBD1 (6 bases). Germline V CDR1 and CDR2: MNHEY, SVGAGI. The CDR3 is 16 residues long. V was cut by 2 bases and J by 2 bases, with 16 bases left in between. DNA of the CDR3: TGTGCCAGCAGTTACCGGGTGTTGGACAGAGCCTACGAGCAGTACTTC. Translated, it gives CASSYRVLDRAYEQYF.

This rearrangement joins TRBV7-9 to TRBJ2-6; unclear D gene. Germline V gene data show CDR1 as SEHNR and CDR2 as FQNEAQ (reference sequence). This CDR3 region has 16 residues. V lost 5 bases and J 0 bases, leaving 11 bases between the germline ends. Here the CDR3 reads CASSAVSVSGANVLTF. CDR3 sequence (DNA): TGTGCCAGCAGCGCCGTATCGGTCTCTGGGGCCAACGTCCTGACTTTC.

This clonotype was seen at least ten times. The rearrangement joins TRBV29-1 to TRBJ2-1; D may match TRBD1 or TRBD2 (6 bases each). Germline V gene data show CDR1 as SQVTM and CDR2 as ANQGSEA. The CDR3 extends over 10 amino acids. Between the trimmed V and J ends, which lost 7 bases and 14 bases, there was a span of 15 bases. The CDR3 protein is CSGGAGQEFF. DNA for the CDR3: TGCAGCGGGGGTGCGGGACAAGAGTTCTTC.

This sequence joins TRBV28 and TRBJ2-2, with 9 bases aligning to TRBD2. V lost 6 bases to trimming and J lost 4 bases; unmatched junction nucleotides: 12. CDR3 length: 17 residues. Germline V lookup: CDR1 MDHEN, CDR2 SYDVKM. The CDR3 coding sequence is TGTGCCAGCAGCTCCCCAGCGGGAGGAGTGGGCACCGGGGAGCTGTTTTTT. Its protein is CASSSPAGGVGTGELFF.

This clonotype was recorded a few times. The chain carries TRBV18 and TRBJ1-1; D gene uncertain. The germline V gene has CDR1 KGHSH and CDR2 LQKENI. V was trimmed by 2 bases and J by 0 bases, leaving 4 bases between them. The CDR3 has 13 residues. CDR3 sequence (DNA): TGTGCCAGCTCACCAACCATGAACACTGAAGCTTTCTTT. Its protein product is CASSPTMNTEAFF.

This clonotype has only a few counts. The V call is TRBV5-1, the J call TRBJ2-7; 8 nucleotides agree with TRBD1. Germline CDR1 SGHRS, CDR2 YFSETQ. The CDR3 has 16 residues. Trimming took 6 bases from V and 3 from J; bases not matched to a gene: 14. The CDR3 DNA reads TGCGCCAGCACCTTATCAATCGGACAGGGCTTCTACGAGCAGTACTTC. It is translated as CASTLSIGQGFYEQYF.

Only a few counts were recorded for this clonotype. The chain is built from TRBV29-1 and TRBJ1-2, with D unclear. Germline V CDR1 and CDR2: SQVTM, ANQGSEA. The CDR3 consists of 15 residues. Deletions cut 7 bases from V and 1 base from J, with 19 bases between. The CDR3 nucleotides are TGCAGCGCTGGGTCCGGTGGCAGTCTTAACTATGGCTACACCTTC. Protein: CSAGSGGSLNYGYTF.

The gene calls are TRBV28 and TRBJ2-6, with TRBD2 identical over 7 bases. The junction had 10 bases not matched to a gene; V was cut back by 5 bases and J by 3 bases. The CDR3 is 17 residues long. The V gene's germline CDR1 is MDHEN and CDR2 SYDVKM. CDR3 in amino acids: CASSLGLGVGGANVLTF. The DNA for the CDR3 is TGTGCCAGCAGTCTTGGACTAGGGGTCGGTGGGGCCAACGTCCTGACTTTC.

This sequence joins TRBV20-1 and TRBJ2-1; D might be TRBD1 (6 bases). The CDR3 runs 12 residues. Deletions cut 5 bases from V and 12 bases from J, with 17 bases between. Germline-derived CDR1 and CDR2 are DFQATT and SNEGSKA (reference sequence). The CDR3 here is CSAAYGGSGQFF. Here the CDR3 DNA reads TGCAGTGCTGCCTATGGGGGCAGTGGGCAGTTCTTC.

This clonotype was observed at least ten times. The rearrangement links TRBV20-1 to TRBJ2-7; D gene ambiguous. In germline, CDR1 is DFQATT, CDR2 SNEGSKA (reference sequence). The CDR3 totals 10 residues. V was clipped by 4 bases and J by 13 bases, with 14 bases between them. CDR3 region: CSATPPGPYF. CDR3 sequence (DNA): TGCAGTGCTACCCCCCCCGGTCCTTACTTC.

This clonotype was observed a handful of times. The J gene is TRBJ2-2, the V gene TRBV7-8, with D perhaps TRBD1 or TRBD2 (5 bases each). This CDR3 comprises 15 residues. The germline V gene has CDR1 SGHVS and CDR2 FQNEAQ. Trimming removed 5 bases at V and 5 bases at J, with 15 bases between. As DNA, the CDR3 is TGTGCCAGCAGCCTACCGGGACGAACAACCGGGGAGCTGTTTTTT. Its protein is CASSLPGRTTGELFF.

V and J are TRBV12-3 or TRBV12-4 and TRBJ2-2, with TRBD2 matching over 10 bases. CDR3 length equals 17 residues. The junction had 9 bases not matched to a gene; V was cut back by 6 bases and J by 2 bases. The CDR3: CASSSPGLAPNTGELFF. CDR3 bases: TGTGCCAGCAGCTCGCCGGGACTAGCGCCCAACACCGGGGAGCTGTTTTTT.

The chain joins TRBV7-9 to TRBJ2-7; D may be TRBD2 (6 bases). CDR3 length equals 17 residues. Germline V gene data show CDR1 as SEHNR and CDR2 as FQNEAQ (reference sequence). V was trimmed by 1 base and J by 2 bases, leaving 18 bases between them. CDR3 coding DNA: TGTGCCAGCAGCTTAGGCCCTAGGGGCGGGATCACCTACGAGCAGTACTTC. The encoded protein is CASSLGPRGGITYEQYF.

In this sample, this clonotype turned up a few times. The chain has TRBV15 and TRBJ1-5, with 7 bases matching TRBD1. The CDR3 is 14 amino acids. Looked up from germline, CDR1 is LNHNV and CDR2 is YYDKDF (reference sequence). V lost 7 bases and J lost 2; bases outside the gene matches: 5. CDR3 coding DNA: TGTGCCACCACCTTAGACAGGGGCAATCAGCCCCAGCATTTT. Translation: CATTLDRGNQPQHF.